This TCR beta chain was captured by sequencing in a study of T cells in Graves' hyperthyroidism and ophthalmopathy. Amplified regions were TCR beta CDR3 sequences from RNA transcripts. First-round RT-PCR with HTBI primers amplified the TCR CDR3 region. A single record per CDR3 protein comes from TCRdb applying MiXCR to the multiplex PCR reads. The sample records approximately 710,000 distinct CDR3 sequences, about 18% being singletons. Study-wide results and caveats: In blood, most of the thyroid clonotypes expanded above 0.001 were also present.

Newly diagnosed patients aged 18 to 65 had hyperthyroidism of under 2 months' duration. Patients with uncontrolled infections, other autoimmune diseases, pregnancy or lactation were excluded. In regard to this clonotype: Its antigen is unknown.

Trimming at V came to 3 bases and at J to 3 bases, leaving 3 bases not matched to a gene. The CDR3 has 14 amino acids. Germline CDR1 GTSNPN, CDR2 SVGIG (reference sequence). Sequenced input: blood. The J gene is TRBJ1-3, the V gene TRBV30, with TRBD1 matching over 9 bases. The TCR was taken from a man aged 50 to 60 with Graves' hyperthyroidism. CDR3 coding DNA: TGTGCCTGGAGCGCGGGACAGGGTGGAAACACCATATATTTT. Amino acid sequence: CAWSAGQGGNTIYF.